This T cell receptor beta chain comes out of a study of blood T cell repertoires in COVID-19. Study at large: Material from acute and convalescent COVID-19 was sourced from the United States, Italy and Spain.

Data came from immunoSEQ multiplex PCR; TCRdb stores just in-frame clones and leaves some out. The table shows 300,000 to 400,000 clones, with around 89% occurring only once. This CDR3 is built from 13 residues. Trimming shortened V by 2 bases and J by 4 bases, and 8 bases separated the two germline ends. Germline loops: CDR1 MNHNS, CDR2 SASEGT. Enrolled through a virtual design, the participants were between about 18 and 100 years of age and came from 24 US areas. Clinical history reported by participants formed the basis on which cohorts were assigned. Sequencing was performed on PBMCs or T cells enriched from blood (not recorded which). The sequence derives from a woman aged 30 to 39 with acute COVID-19. This sequence joins TRBV6-1 and TRBJ1-2; unclear D gene. CDR3 residues: CASSESSGYGYTF. The DNA of the CDR3 is TGTGCCAGCAGTGAATCCAGCGGCTATGGCTACACCTTC.